A selection of T cell receptor beta chains follows, all from one sample in a study of cytomegalovirus exposure and HLA in healthy donors. Libraries were prepared by immunoSEQ multiplex PCR; TCRdb keeps only in-frame clonotypes and omits some of them. Its table lists more than 30,000 clones. Sequencing used PBMCs. The receptors derive from a man aged 35-49 years in good health and CMV-seropositive. CDR3s include the opening cysteine and the closing phenylalanine or tryptophan. Fields, in order: D gene, J gene, V gene, CDR3 DNA, CDR3 protein. A D gene is named only where the DNA matches it firmly.

D: .; J: TRBJ2-5; V: TRBV5-8; DNA: TGTGCCAGCAGCTTGTCGCGGGGAGAGACCCAGTACTTC; CDR3: CASSLSRGETQYF
D: .; J: TRBJ2-3; V: TRBV29-1; DNA: TGCAGCGTTAGACTGGATATCACAGATACGCAGTATTTT; CDR3: CSVRLDITDTQYF
D: TRBD1; J: TRBJ1-1; V: TRBV12-5; DNA: TGTGCTAGTGAACGGACAGGGGTGTTGACTGAAGCTTTCTTT; CDR3: CASERTGVLTEAFF
D: .; J: TRBJ1-3; V: TRBV19; DNA: TGTGCCAGTGGGGCCCGGACACCTAAAGGGCTGAGCTCTGGAAACACCATATATTTT; CDR3: CASGARTPKGLSSGNTIYF
D: .; J: TRBJ2-1; V: TRBV9; DNA: TGTGCCAGCAGCGTAGCTGGAGAGCATGAGCAGTTCTTC; CDR3: CASSVAGEHEQFF
D: TRBD2; J: TRBJ2-7; V: TRBV10-1; DNA: TGCGCCAGCAGTGACGAGCGGGAGCCACCCTACGAGCAGTACTTC; CDR3: CASSDEREPPYEQYF
D: TRBD2; J: TRBJ2-1; V: TRBV6-5; DNA: TGTGCCAGCAGCCGACGACTAGCGGGGGCAAATGAGCAGTTCTTC; CDR3: CASSRRLAGANEQFF
D: .; J: TRBJ1-5; V: TRBV19; DNA: TGTGCCAGTAGTCCAGAGGGGGGGCTGGCGCAGCCCCAGCATTTT; CDR3: CASSPEGGLAQPQHF
D: TRBD1; J: TRBJ1-2; V: TRBV5-1; DNA: TGCGCCAGCAGCTGGGGAGGACAGGGGGGCTATGGCTACACCTTC; CDR3: CASSWGGQGGYGYTF
D: .; J: TRBJ2-5; V: TRBV2; DNA: TGTGCCAGCATCTCCAACCAGGTCCAAGGAGAGACCCAGTACTTC; CDR3: CASISNQVQGETQYF
D: TRBD1; J: TRBJ2-3; V: TRBV6-5; DNA: TGTGCCAGCACCTTGACAGGGGAGAGCACAGATACGCAGTATTTT; CDR3: CASTLTGESTDTQYF
D: .; J: TRBJ1-2; V: TRBV14; DNA: TGTGCCAGCAGCTTGACAGAAGGCTATGGCTACACCTTC; CDR3: CASSLTEGYGYTF
D: TRBD1; J: TRBJ1-4; V: TRBV4-2; DNA: TGTGCCAGCAGCCAAGAAGTGACAGGGGAGTGGGAAAAACTGTTTTTT; CDR3: CASSQEVTGEWEKLFF